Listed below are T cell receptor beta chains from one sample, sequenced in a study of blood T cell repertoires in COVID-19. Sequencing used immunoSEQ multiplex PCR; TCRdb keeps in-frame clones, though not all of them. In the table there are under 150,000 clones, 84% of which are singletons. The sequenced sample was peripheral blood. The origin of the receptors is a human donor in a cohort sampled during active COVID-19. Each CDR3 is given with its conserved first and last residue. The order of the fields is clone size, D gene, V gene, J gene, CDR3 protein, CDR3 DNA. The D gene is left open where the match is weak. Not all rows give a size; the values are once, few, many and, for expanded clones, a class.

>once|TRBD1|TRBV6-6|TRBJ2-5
CASSYSRTGFGETQYF
TGTGCCAGCAGTTACTCGAGGACAGGGTTTGGGGAGACCCAGTACTTC
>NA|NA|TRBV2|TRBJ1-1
CASSELLTAPGRSEAFF
TGTGCCAGCAGTGAATTGTTGACAGCCCCGGGTAGGTCTGAAGCTTTCTTT
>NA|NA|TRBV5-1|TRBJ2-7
CASSLGVGEGGYEQYF
TGCGCCAGCAGCTTGGGAGTGGGGGAAGGGGGCTACGAGCAGTACTTC
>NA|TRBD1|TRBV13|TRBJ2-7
CASSSNRQGAHEQYF
TGTGCCAGCAGCTCTAACCGACAGGGGGCCCACGAGCAGTACTTC
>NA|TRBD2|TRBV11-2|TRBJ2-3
CASSLKFSGLDPDTQYF
TGTGCCAGCAGCTTAAAGTTTTCAGGACTAGACCCAGATACGCAGTATTTT
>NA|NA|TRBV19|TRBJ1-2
CASSIAAEYGYTF
TGTGCCAGTAGTATCGCCGCAGAATATGGCTACACCTTC
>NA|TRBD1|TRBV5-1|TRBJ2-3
CASSQGAGTDTQYF
TGCGCCAGCAGCCAGGGGGCCGGGACAGATACGCAGTATTTT
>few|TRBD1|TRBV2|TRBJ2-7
CASRPGGSFYEQYF
TGTGCCAGCAGGCCAGGGGGCAGTTTCTACGAGCAGTACTTC
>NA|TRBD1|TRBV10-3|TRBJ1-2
CAISTGVRNYGYTF
TGTGCCATCAGTACAGGGGTTAGAAACTATGGCTACACCTTC
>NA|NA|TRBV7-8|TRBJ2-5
CASSFGPPTQGTETQYF
TGTGCCAGCAGCTTCGGCCCCCCCACACAGGGAACGGAGACCCAGTACTTC
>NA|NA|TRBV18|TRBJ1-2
CASSPVGSRANYGYTF
TGTGCCAGCTCACCGGTTGGGTCACGGGCTAACTATGGCTACACCTTC
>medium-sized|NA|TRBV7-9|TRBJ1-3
CASSTNRDSGNTIYF
TGTGCCAGCAGCACCAATCGGGACTCTGGAAACACCATATATTTT
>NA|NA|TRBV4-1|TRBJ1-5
CASSQEGTPDQPQHF
TGCGCCAGCAGCCAAGAGGGGACACCGGATCAGCCCCAGCATTTT
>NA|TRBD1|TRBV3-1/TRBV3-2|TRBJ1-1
CASSQEDRVGGAFF
TGTGCCAGCAGCCAAGAGGACAGGGTCGGCGGGGCTTTCTTT
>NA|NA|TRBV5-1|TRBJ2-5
CASSPGGGGETQYF
TGCGCCAGCAGCCCAGGAGGGGGCGGAGAGACCCAGTACTTC
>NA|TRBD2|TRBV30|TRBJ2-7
CAWTKLAGGEGDEQYF
TGTGCCTGGACCAAATTAGCGGGGGGGGAGGGCGACGAGCAGTACTTC
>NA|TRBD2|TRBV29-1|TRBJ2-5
CSATSGGLGETQYF
TGCAGTGCGACTAGCGGGGGGCTGGGGGAGACCCAGTACTTC
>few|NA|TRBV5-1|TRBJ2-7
CASSLDSPYEQYF
TGCGCCAGCAGCCTCGACTCTCCCTACGAGCAGTACTTC
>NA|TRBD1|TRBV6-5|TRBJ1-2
CASSFSGGVGGYTF
TGTGCCAGCAGTTTTTCAGGGGGAGTGGGCGGCTACACCTTC
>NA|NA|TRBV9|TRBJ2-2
CASSAGSANTGELFF
TGTGCCAGCAGCGCGGGGTCCGCGAACACCGGGGAGCTGTTTTTT
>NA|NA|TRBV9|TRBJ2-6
CASSTSGANVLTF
TGTGCCAGCTCTACTTCTGGGGCCAACGTCCTGACTTTC
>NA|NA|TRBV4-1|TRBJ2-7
CASSQATGARWEQYF
TGCGCCAGCAGCCAGGCGACAGGCGCCCGGTGGGAGCAGTACTTC
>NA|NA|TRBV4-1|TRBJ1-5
CASSPADSDNQPQHF
TGCGCCAGCAGCCCAGCGGACAGTGACAATCAGCCCCAGCATTTT
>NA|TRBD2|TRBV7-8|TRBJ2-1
CASSTSGGAGNEQFF
TGTGCCAGCAGCACTAGCGGGGGGGCTGGCAATGAGCAGTTCTTC
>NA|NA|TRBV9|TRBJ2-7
CASSPTQTGSYEQYF
TGTGCCAGCAGCCCAACCCAGACAGGAAGCTACGAGCAGTACTTC
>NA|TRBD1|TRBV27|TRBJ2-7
CASSFRTGGGEQYF
TGTGCCAGCAGTTTCCGGACAGGGGGCGGCGAGCAGTACTTC
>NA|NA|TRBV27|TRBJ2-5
CASSLVRGKTQYF
TGTGCCAGCAGTTTAGTTAGGGGGAAGACCCAGTACTTC
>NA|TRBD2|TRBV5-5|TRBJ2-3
CASSLGTSGGALSTDTQYF
TGTGCCAGCAGCTTGGGGACTAGCGGGGGGGCCCTAAGCACAGATACGCAGTATTTT
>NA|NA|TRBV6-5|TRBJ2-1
CASSYRIGGSGYEQFF
TGTGCCAGCAGTTACAGGATAGGCGGTTCAGGGTATGAGCAGTTCTTC
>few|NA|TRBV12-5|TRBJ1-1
CASGLAPGQSLELLNTEAFF
TGTGCTAGTGGTTTGGCCCCCGGCCAGTCTCTGGAGTTGTTGAACACTGAAGCTTTCTTT
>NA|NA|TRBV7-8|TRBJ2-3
CASSRIGGVSTDTQYF
TGTGCCAGCAGCCGCATCGGCGGGGTCAGCACAGATACGCAGTATTTT
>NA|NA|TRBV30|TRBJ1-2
CAWKTAGNYGYTF
TGTGCCTGGAAAACGGCAGGGAACTATGGCTACACCTTC
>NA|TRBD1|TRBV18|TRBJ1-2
CASSPTGGDYGYTF
TGTGCCAGCTCACCGACAGGGGGCGACTATGGCTACACCTTC
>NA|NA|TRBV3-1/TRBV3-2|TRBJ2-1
CASSHSAAGAVYNEQFF
TGTGCCAGCAGCCACTCAGCGGCGGGGGCCGTCTACAATGAGCAGTTCTTC
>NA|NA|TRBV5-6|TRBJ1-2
CASSLNRGRDGYTF
TGTGCCAGCAGCTTGAATAGGGGAAGGGATGGCTACACCTTC
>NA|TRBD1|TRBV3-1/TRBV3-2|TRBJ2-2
CASSQMWTGNTGELFF
TGTGCCAGCAGCCAAATGTGGACAGGAAACACCGGGGAGCTGTTTTTT
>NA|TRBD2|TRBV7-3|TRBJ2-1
CASSPTSGGDNEQFF
TGTGCCAGCAGCCCTACTAGCGGGGGGGACAATGAGCAGTTCTTC
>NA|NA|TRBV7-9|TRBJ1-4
CASTPRGREKLFF
TGTGCCAGCACCCCGCGGGGCCGGGAAAAACTGTTTTTT
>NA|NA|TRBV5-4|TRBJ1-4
CASSLAGGNEKLFF
TGTGCCAGCAGCTTGGCGGGAGGTAATGAAAAACTGTTTTTT
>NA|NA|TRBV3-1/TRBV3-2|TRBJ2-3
CASSLDRLVDTQYF
TGTGCCAGCAGCCTTGACAGATTAGTAGATACGCAGTATTTT
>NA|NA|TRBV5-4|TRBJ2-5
CASSLGGGRRQETQYF
TGTGCCAGCAGCTTGGGGGGGGGCCGGCGACAAGAGACCCAGTACTTC
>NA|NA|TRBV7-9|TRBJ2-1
CASSPVLRPLSREQFF
TGTGCCAGCAGCCCAGTGCTGCGGCCCTTGAGTCGGGAGCAGTTCTTC
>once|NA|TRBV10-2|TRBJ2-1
CASSESSSYNEQFF
TGCGCCAGCAGTGAGTCTAGCAGTTACAATGAGCAGTTCTTC
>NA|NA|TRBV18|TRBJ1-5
CASSPNHQSGGPQHF
TGTGCCAGCTCACCTAATCACCAGAGCGGCGGGCCCCAGCATTTT
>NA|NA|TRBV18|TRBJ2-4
CASSPGPRNIQYF
TGTGCCAGCTCACCAGGTCCTAGAAACATTCAGTACTTC